This is a list of T cell receptor beta chains from one sample in a study of radiotherapy plus CTLA-4 blockade in lung cancer. Some clones are missing from TCRdb's copy, which holds only in-frame ones; the method was immunoSEQ multiplex PCR. The sample yields approximately 94,000 clones, approximately 78% seen once. The sample in question was peripheral blood, obtained from a patient treated with radiotherapy plus ipilimumab. These receptors were taken from a human donor with non-small cell lung cancer that progressed on radiotherapy plus ipilimumab. Both conserved end residues are part of each CDR3. Each record gives: V gene, J gene, CDR3 protein.

V gene: TRBV7-2; J gene: TRBJ1-5; CDR3 protein: CASSSGGSYQPQHF
V gene: TRBV18; J gene: TRBJ1-3; CDR3 protein: CASSPLSRQAAGNTIYF
V gene: TRBV11-1; J gene: TRBJ1-2; CDR3 protein: CASSPSPGQGTGYGYTF
V gene: TRBV29-1; J gene: TRBJ2-2; CDR3 protein: CSVDLGYTGELFF
V gene: TRBV12-5; J gene: TRBJ1-5; CDR3 protein: CASRGLSNQPQHF
V gene: TRBV4-1; J gene: TRBJ1-1; CDR3 protein: CASSQGQGATEAFF
V gene: TRBV19; J gene: TRBJ2-5; CDR3 protein: CASSARQGRVETQYF
V gene: TRBV20-1; J gene: TRBJ2-5; CDR3 protein: CSASSQETQYF
V gene: TRBV7-3; J gene: TRBJ2-1; CDR3 protein: CASSLGSNNEQFF
V gene: TRBV6-5; J gene: TRBJ2-2; CDR3 protein: CASSYSSLRGTGELFF
V gene: TRBV9; J gene: TRBJ1-3; CDR3 protein: CASSVEGQPGNTIYF
V gene: TRBV30; J gene: TRBJ1-4; CDR3 protein: CAWSGTLVGKLFF
V gene: TRBV18; J gene: TRBJ2-7; CDR3 protein: CASSPNGGSNSEQYF
V gene: TRBV2; J gene: TRBJ2-1; CDR3 protein: CASTQEGLAGNEQFF
V gene: TRBV5-3; J gene: TRBJ2-3; CDR3 protein: CARSLPNHRTSASTDTQYF
V gene: TRBV11-1; J gene: TRBJ1-1; CDR3 protein: CASSADRNTEAFF
V gene: TRBV5-4; J gene: TRBJ2-7; CDR3 protein: CASSLEGSEQYF
V gene: TRBV19; J gene: TRBJ2-1; CDR3 protein: CASSPSTFPTFF
V gene: TRBV15; J gene: TRBJ1-4; CDR3 protein: CATSPPGQGTEKLFF
V gene: TRBV5-5; J gene: TRBJ1-2; CDR3 protein: CASSPGVGANYGYTF
V gene: TRBV6-5; J gene: TRBJ2-5; CDR3 protein: CASSYSFDREEETQYF
V gene: TRBV7-9; J gene: TRBJ1-3; CDR3 protein: CASSGLSGNTIYF
V gene: TRBV2; J gene: TRBJ2-3; CDR3 protein: CASSVDTQADTQYF